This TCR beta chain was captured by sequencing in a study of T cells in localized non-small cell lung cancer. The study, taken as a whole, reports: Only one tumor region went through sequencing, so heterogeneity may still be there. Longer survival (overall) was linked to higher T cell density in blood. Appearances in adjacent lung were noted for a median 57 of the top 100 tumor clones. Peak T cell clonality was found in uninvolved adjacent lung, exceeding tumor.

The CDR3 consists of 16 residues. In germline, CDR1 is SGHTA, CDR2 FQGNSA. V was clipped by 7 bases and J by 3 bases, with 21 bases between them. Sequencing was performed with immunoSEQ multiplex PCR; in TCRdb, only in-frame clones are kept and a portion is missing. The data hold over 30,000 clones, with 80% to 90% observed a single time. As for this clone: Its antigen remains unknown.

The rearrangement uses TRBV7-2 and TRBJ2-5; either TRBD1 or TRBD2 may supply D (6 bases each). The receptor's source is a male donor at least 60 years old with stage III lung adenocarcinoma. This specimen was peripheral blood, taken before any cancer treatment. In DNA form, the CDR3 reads TGTGCCAGCACAGCCCAAGTCGGGGGCAAGAAAGAGACCCAGTACTTC. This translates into CASTAQVGGKKETQYF.